This T cell receptor beta chain was sequenced during a study of T-cell memory formation after mild COVID-19. Study results and limitations: The pre-infection memory compartment contained some responding clones, suggesting cross-reactive memory joined. Balance between CD4 and CD8 was seen in clones contracting day 15 to 85, and a CD4+ lean was seen in later expanders. Shrinking CD4+ clones were chiefly CM and EM; CD8+ ones were chiefly EMRA.

5'RACE primed from the constant segment yielded TCR alpha and TCR beta cDNA libraries bearing sample barcodes and UMIs. TCRdb ran MiXCR on the 5' RACE reads and lists one entry per CDR3 protein. In the table there are 90,000 to 120,000 distinct CDR3 sequences, about an eighth of which are singletons. This clonotype was detected only a few times. Its antigen is unidentified. Germline CDR1 MNHEY, CDR2 SMNVEV (reference sequence). Trimming cost V 3 bases and J 6 bases, with 23 bases left between them. This CDR3 is built from 18 residues. V usage is TRBV27 and J usage is TRBJ2-2, with D perhaps TRBD1 (6 bases). The source is a man aged 18 to 30 who had mild COVID-19 (a few samples of this study predate the infection). Cell type and time point are not known. Sequencing input: PBMCs or a T cell subset sorted from them (not recorded which). Here the CDR3 DNA reads TGTGCCAGCAGTTTCCCGACAGGACAATCAGGGATCCCCGGGGAGCTGTTTTTT. This gives the protein CASSFPTGQSGIPGELFF.